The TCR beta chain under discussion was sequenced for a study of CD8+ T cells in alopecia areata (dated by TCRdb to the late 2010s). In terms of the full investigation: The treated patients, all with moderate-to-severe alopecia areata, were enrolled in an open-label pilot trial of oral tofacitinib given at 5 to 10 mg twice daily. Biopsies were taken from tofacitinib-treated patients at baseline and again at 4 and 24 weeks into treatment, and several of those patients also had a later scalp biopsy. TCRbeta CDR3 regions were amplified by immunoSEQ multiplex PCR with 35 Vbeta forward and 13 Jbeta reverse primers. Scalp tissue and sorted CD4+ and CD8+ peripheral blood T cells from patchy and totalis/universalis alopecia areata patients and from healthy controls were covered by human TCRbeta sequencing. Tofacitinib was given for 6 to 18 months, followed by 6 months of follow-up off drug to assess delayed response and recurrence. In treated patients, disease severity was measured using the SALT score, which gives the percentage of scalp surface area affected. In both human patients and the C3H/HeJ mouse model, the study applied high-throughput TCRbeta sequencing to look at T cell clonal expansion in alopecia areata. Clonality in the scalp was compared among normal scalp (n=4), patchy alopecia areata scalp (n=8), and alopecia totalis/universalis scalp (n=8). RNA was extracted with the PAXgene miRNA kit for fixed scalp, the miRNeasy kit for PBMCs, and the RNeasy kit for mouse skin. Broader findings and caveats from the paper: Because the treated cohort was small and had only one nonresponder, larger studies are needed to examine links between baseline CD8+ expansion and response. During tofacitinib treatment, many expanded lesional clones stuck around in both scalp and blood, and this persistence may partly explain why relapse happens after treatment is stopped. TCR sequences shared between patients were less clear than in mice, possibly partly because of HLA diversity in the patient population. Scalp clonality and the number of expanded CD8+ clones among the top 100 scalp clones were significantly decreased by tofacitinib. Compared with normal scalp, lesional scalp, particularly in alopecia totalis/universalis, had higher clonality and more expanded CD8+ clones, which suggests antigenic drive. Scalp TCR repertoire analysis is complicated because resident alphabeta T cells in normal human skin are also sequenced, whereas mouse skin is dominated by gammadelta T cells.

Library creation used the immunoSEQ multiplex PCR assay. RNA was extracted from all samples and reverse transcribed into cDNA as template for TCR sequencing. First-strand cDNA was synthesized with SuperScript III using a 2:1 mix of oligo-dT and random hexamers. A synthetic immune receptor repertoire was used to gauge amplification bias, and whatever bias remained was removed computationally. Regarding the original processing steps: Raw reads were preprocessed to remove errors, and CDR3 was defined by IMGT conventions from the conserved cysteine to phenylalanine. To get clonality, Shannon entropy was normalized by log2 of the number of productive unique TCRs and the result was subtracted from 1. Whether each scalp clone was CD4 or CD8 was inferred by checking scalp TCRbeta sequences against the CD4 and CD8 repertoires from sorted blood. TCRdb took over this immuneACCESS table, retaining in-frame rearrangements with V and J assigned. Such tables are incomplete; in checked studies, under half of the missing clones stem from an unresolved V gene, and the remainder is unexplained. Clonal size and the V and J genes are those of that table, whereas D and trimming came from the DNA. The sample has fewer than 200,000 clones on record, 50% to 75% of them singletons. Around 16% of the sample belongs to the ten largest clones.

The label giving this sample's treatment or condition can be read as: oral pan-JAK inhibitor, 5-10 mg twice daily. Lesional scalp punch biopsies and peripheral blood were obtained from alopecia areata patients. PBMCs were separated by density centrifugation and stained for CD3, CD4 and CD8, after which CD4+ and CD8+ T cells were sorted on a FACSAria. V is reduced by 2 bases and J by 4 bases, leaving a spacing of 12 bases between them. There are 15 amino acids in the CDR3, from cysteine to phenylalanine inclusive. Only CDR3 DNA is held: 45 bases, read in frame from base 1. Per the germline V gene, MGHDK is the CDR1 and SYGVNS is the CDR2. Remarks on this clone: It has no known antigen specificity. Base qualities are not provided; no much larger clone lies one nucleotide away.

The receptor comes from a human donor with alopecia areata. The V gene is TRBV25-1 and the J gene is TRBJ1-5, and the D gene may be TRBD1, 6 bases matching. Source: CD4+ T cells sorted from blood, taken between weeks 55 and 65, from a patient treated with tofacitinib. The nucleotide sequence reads TGTGCCAGCAGTGAAGTGGGGGGCGTAAATCAGCCCCAGCATTTT. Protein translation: CASSEVGGVNQPQHF.